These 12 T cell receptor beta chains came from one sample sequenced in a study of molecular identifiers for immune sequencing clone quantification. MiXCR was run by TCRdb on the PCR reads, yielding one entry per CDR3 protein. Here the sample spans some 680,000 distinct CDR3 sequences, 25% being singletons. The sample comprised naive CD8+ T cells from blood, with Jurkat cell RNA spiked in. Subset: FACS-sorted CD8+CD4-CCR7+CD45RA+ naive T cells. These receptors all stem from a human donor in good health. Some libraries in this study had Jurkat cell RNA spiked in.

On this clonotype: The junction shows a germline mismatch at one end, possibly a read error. The CDR3 DNA is TGTGCCAGCGGCGTAGGGTCTGCAGATGCGCAGTATTTT. Protein: CASGVGSADAQYF. This chain connects TRBV9 to TRBJ2-3; D not resolved. From germline, CDR1 is SGDLS and CDR2 YYNGEE. CDR3 length: 13 residues.

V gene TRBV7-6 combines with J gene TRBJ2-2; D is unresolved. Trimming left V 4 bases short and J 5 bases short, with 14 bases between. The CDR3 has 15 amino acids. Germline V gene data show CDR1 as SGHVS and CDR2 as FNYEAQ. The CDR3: CASSSYSTLTGELFF. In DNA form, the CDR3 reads TGTGCCAGCAGCTCATACTCTACCTTGACCGGGGAGCTGTTTTTT.

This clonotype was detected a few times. CDR3 region: CASSLTGQGIDTQYF. Here the CDR3 DNA reads TGTGCCAGCAGCTTAACGGGACAGGGGATAGATACGCAGTATTTT. V usage is TRBV7-6 and J usage is TRBJ2-3; TRBD1 matches at 10 bases. The V gene end was trimmed by 2 bases and the J gene end by 5 bases; junction bases not matched to a gene: 4. The CDR3 has 15 residues. Germline CDR1 and CDR2: SGHVS and FNYEAQ.

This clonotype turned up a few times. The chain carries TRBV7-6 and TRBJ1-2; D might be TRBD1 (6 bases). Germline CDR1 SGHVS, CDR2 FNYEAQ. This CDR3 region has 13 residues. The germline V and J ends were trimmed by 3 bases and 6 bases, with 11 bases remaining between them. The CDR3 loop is CASSFGRGHGYTF. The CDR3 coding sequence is TGTGCCAGCAGCTTCGGCAGGGGCCATGGCTACACCTTC.

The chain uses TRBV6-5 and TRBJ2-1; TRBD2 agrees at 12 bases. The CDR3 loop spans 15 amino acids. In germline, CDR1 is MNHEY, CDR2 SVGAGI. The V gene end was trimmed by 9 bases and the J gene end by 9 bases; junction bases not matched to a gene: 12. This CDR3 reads CASRTSGGLDSEQFF. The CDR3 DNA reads TGTGCCAGTAGAACTAGCGGGGGGCTAGACAGTGAGCAGTTCTTC.

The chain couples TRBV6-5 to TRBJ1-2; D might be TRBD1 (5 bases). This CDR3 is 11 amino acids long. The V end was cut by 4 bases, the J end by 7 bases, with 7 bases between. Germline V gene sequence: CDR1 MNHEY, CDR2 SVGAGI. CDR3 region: CASSSGIGYTF. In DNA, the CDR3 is TGTGCCAGCAGTTCAGGGATTGGCTACACCTTC.

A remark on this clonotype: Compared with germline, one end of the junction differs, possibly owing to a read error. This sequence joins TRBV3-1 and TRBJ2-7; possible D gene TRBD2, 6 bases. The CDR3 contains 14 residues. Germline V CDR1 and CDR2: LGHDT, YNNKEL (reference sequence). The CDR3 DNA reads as TGTGCCAGCAGCCAAGACGGCGGGACCTACGAGCAGTGCTTC. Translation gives CASSQDGGTYEQCF.

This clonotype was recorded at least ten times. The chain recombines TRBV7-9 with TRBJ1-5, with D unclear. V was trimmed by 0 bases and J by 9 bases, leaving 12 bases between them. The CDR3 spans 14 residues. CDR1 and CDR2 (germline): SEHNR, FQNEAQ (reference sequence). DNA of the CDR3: TGTGCCAGCAGCTTAGCCATCCCTGGTGGGCCCCAGCATTTT. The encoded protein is CASSLAIPGGPQHF.

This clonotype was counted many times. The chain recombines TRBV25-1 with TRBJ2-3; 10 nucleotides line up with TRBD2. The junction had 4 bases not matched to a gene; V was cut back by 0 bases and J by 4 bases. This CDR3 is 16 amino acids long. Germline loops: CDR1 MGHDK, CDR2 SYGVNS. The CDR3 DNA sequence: TGTGCCAGCAGTGAATACCTAGCGGGAGTGCCAGATACGCAGTATTTT. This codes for CASSEYLAGVPDTQYF. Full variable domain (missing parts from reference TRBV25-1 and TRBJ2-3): EADIYQTPRYLVIGTGKKITLECSQTMGHDKMYWYQQDPGMELHLIHYSYGVNSTEKGDLSSESTVSRIRTEHFPLTLESARPSHTSQYLCASSEYLAGVPDTQYFGPGTRLTVL.

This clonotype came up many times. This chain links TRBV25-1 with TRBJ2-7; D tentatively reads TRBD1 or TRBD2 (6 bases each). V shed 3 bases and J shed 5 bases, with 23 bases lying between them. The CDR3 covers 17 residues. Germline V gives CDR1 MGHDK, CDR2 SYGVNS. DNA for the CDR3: TGTGCCAGCAGTGACCATAGGCGACAGGCGGGGATCCACGAGCAGTACTTC. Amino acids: CASSDHRRQAGIHEQYF.

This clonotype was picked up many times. The CDR3 reads CASSLNQETQYF. CDR3 DNA: TGCGCCAGCAGCTTGAACCAAGAGACCCAGTACTTC. The V and J genes are TRBV5-1 and TRBJ2-5; the D is unclear. Germline V gene sequence: CDR1 SGHRS, CDR2 YFSETQ. This CDR3 contains 12 residues. Trimming took off 1 base at V and 0 bases at J, with 1 base between the two ends. Full variable domain (outside the CDR3, taken from reference TRBV5-1 and TRBJ2-5): KAGVTQTPRYLIKTRGQQVTLSCSPISGHRSVSWYQQTPGQGLQFLFEYFSETQRNKGNFPGRFSGRQFSNSRSEMNVSTLELGDSALYLCASSLNQETQYFGPGTRLLVL.

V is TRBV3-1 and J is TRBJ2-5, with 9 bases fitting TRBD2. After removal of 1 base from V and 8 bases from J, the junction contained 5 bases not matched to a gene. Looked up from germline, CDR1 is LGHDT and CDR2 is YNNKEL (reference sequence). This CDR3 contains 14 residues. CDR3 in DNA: TGTGCCAGCAGCCAAGTGGAGCGGGAGGCCACCCAGTACTTC. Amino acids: CASSQVEREATQYF.